Listed here are 18 T cell receptor beta chains from one sample, sequenced in a study of beta chain features in type 1 diabetes listed by TCRdb under 2018. Overall study outcomes, separate from this receptor: In all four CD4+ subsets, TCRB CDR3 length was moderately but significantly shorter in type 1 diabetes patients.

These receptors' targets are unknown. The method behind the library was the immunoSEQ multiplex PCR assay. The High Capacity cDNA Reverse Transcription Kit was used to reverse transcribe all of the isolated RNA, meaning that expressed TCRB transcripts were what got sequenced. TCRdb took this table from immuneACCESS and kept in-frame rearrangements with V and J called. Such tables lack part of the clones; where checked against another copy, unresolved V genes explain under half of the gap, and the rest is unexplained. The sample table records roughly 730,000 clones; under 15% of these occur just once. Roughly 0.022% of the sample is taken by the ten largest. The specimen sequenced was naive CD4+ T cells from blood. What the cell subset or site label conveys for this sample: true naive CD4+ T cells. Source of these receptors: a man aged 18 to 29 with type 1 diabetes.

This clone occurred a few times. This sequence joins TRBV18 and TRBJ1-5; D gene uncertain. Germline CDR1 is KGHSH and CDR2 is LQKENI. V was shortened by 2 bases and J by 6 bases, with 11 bases between the two germline ends. CDR3 length: 14 amino acids. CDR3 region: CASSPDGEGQPQHF. The CDR3 DNA sequence: TGTGCCAGCTCACCAGACGGGGAAGGTCAGCCCCAGCATTTT.

The chain carries TRBV10-3 and TRBJ2-2; 11 bases agree with TRBD1. J lost 0 bases, V lost 9 bases, and 9 bases had no gene match. From germline, CDR1 is ENHRY and CDR2 SYGVKD. The length of the CDR3 is 17 residues. CDR3 in amino acids: CAMLAGTGGSNTGELFF. The DNA of the CDR3 is TGTGCCATGCTAGCCGGGACAGGGGGATCGAACACCGGGGAGCTGTTTTTT.

In its sample, this clone was seen a few times. This rearrangement joins TRBV10-3 to TRBJ2-2; TRBD1 is a possible D gene (5 bases). In germline, CDR1 is ENHRY, CDR2 SYGVKD. V shed 11 bases and J shed 8 bases, with 9 bases lying between them. The CDR3 runs to 10 residues. This CDR3 reads CASQGGELFF. CDR3 in DNA: TGTGCCTCGCAGGGTGGGGAGCTGTTTTTT.

The CDR3 here is CASSPSGTPNSPLHF. DNA of the CDR3: TGCGCCAGCAGCCCCTCCGGGACACCTAATTCACCCCTCCACTTT. The V call is TRBV5-1, the J call TRBJ1-6; D possibly corresponds to TRBD1 (6 bases). Trimming took off 4 bases at V and 6 bases at J, with 14 bases between the two ends. This CDR3 has 15 residues. Germline loops: CDR1 SGHRS, CDR2 YFSETQ.

The chain combines TRBV2 with TRBJ2-5, with D perhaps TRBD1 or TRBD2 (5 bases each). Germline V lookup: CDR1 SNHLY, CDR2 FYNNEI. V lost 8 bases and J 6 bases, leaving 25 bases between the germline ends. The CDR3 covers 16 residues. The CDR3 region has the DNA TGTGCCAGCGTTCAGGTAGTGGGACCGTATCTAAAGACCCAGTACTTC. Encoded protein: CASVQVVGPYLKTQYF.

In this sample, this clone turned up a few times. The chain recombines TRBV11-1 with TRBJ1-6, with 7 bases matching TRBD1. The CDR3 has 13 amino acids. Germline V gene lookup returns CDR1 SGHAT and CDR2 FQDESV (reference sequence). The V and J ends lost 5 bases and 8 bases, in that order; junction bases with no gene match: 3. DNA for the CDR3: TGTGCCAGCAGCCCTGGACAGGATTCACCCCTCCACTTT. Residues: CASSPGQDSPLHF. The whole variable domain, filled in from reference TRBV11-1 and TRBJ1-6, reads EAEVAQSPRYKITEKSQAVAFWCDPISGHATLYWYRQILGQGPELLVQFQDESVVDDSQLPKDRFSAERLKGVDSTLKIQPAELGDSAMYLCASSPGQDSPLHFGNGTRLTVT.

This clone has a handful of counts. The chain joins TRBV6-6 to TRBJ2-7; 8 positions match TRBD2. Looked up from germline, CDR1 is MNHNY and CDR2 is SVGAGI (reference sequence). V lost 7 bases to trimming and J lost 6 bases; unmatched junction nucleotides: 11. CDR3 length: 14 amino acids. Here the CDR3 reads CASTDGGAPREQYF. CDR3 bases: TGTGCCAGCACCGACGGGGGGGCGCCCCGCGAGCAGTACTTC.

This chain links TRBV6-5 with TRBJ2-5; D remains unclear. This CDR3 region has 11 residues. Trimming removed 4 bases from V and 5 bases from J, with 5 bases in between. CDR1 and CDR2 (germline): MNHEY, SVGAGI. The CDR3 loop is CASSLMETQYF. CDR3 nucleotide sequence: TGTGCCAGCAGTTTAATGGAGACCCAGTACTTC.

This rearrangement joins TRBV7-2 to TRBJ2-2; 7 positions match TRBD2. The CDR3 runs 13 residues. The germline V gene has CDR1 SGHTA and CDR2 FQGNSA. V trimming: 5 bases; J trimming: 7 bases; junction bases outside the gene matches: 4. The CDR3 is CASSKREGGELFF. CDR3 nucleotides: TGTGCCAGCAGCAAAAGGGAGGGCGGGGAGCTGTTTTTT.

The chain links TRBV30 to TRBJ2-7, with 7 bases identical to TRBD2. CDR3 length: 12 amino acids. V lost 0 bases and J lost 6; bases outside the gene matches: 2. The V gene's germline CDR1 is GTSNPN and CDR2 SVGIG (reference sequence). CDR3 sequence: CAWSVWGGEQYF. CDR3 in DNA: TGTGCCTGGAGTGTTTGGGGGGGCGAGCAGTACTTC.

In its sample, this clone was seen a few times. The genes are TRBV7-2 and TRBJ2-1; 12 nucleotides agree with TRBD2. The CDR3 runs 15 residues. CDR1 is SGHTA and CDR2 is FQGNSA in the germline V gene. After removal of 4 bases from V and 7 bases from J, the junction contained 5 bases not matched to a gene. CDR3 DNA sequence: TGTGCCAGCAGCTCACTAGCGGGGGGTTGGAATGAGCAGTTCTTC. Amino acid sequence: CASSSLAGGWNEQFF.

This clone turned up a few times. The V gene is TRBV5-6, the J gene TRBJ1-6; D is unresolved. CDR3 length: 13 residues. V shed 4 bases and J shed 7 bases, with 9 bases lying between them. Germline V gene data show CDR1 as SGHDT and CDR2 as YYEEEE. CDR3 coding DNA: TGTGCCAGCAGCCTTCTTACCAATTCACCCCTCCACTTT. This encodes CASSLLTNSPLHF.

This clone was detected only a few times. CDR3 sequence: CASSLASGVDSPLHF. CDR3 nucleotides: TGTGCCAGCAGCTTAGCTTCAGGGGTGGACTCACCCCTCCACTTT. This chain joins TRBV7-9 and TRBJ1-6; weak D call: TRBD1 (6 bases). This CDR3 comprises 15 residues. CDR1 and CDR2 from the germline V gene are SEHNR and FQNEAQ (reference sequence). V was cut by 0 bases and J by 10 bases, with 13 bases left in between. Full variable domain (rest looked up from reference TRBV7-9 and TRBJ1-6): DTGVSQNPRHKITKRGQNVTFRCDPISEHNRLYWYRQTLGQGPEFLTYFQNEAQLEKSRLLSDRFSAERPKGSFSTLEIQRTEQGDSAMYLCASSLASGVDSPLHFGNGTRLTVT.

The gene calls are TRBV5-1 and TRBJ2-3; TRBD2 matches at 8 bases. The CDR3 contains 16 residues. Germline V gives CDR1 SGHRS, CDR2 YFSETQ. The ends lost 5 bases at V and 2 bases at J; junction bases unmatched: 10. CDR3 sequence reads: CASSSPAGGLTDTQYF. CDR3 sequence (DNA): TGCGCCAGCAGTTCTCCGGCGGGGGGACTCACAGATACGCAGTATTTT.

This clone was recorded a few times. The chain recombines TRBV19 with TRBJ2-3; D is ambiguous. CDR3 length: 14 amino acids. Germline values: CDR1 LNHDA, CDR2 SQIVND (reference sequence). V was trimmed by 3 bases and J by 5 bases, leaving 12 bases between them. The CDR3 DNA reads TGTGCCAGTAGTATGGGGTATCCGCAAGATACGCAGTATTTT. Translated: CASSMGYPQDTQYF.

The J gene is TRBJ1-6, the V gene TRBV4-1, with TRBD1 matching 8 bases. Looked up from germline, CDR1 is MGHRA and CDR2 is YSYEKL. Losses at the gene ends were 0 bases for V and 5 bases for J; bases not matched to a gene: 3. The CDR3 has 16 amino acids. CDR3 region: CASSQEGDRNNSPLHF. The CDR3 DNA reads TGCGCCAGCAGCCAAGAGGGGGACAGGAATAATTCACCCCTCCACTTT.

The V call is TRBV11-2, the J call TRBJ2-5, with a weak D call TRBD2 (5 bases). CDR1 SGHAT and CDR2 FQNNGV come from the germline V gene. This CDR3 has 14 residues. V was cut by 3 bases and J by 1 base, with 9 bases left in between. The CDR3 loop is CASSFGVVQETQYF. The CDR3 DNA sequence: TGTGCCAGCAGCTTCGGGGTGGTCCAAGAGACCCAGTACTTC.

The chain recombines TRBV28 with TRBJ1-2; D unclear. The CDR3 has 14 residues. Germline CDR1 is MDHEN and CDR2 is SYDVKM. V lost 3 bases and J lost 5, with 13 bases in between. As DNA, the CDR3 is TGTGCCAGCAGTTTGGGGTCGGGGATTTATGGCTACACCTTC. Translated, it gives CASSLGSGIYGYTF.